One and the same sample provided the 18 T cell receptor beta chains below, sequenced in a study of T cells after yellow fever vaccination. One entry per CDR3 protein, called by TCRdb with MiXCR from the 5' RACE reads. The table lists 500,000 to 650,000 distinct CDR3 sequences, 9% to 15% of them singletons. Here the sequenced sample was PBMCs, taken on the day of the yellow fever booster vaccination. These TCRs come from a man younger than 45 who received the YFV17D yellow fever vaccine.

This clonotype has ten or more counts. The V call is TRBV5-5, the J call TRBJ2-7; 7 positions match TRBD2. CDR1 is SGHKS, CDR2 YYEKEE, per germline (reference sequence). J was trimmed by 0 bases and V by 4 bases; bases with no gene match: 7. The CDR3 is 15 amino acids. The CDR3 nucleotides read TGTGCCAGCAGCCCGAGCGGGGAAAGCTCCTACGAGCAGTACTTC. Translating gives CASSPSGESSYEQYF.

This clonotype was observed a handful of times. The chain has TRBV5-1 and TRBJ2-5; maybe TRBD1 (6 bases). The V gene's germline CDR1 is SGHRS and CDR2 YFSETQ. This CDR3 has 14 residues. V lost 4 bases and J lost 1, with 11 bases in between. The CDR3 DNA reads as TGCGCCAGCAGCCACGACAGGACCCAAGAGACCCAGTACTTC. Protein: CASSHDRTQETQYF.

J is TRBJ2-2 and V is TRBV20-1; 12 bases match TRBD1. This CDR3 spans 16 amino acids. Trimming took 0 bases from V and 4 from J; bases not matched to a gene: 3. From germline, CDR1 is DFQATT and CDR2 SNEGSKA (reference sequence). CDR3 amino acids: CSAREVGQGATGELFF. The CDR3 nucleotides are TGCAGTGCTAGAGAGGTGGGACAGGGGGCCACCGGGGAGCTGTTTTTT.

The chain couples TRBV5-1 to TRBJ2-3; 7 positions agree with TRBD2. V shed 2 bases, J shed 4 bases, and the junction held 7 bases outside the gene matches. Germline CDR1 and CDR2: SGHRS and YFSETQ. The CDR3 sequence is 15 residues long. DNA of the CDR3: TGCGCCAGCAGCTTTGGCGGGAGACTACCAGATACGCAGTATTTT. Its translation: CASSFGGRLPDTQYF.

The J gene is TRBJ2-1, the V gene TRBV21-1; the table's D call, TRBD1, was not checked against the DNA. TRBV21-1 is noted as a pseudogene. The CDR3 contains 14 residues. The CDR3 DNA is TGTGCCAGCAGCAAAGAGGGCGGAGACAATGAGCAGTTCTTC. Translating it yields CASSKEGGDNEQFF.

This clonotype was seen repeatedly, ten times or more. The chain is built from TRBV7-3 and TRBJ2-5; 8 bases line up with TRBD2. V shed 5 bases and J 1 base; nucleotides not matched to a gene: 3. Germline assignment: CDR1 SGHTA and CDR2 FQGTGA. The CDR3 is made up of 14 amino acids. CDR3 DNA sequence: TGTGCCAGCAGCCCAGGACTAGCCCAAGAGACCCAGTACTTC. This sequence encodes CASSPGLAQETQYF.

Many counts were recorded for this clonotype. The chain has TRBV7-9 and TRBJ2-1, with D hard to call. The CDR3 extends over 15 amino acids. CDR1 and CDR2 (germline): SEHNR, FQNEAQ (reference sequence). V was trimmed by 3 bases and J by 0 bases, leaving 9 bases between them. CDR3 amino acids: CASSFIPTSYNEQFF. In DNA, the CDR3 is TGTGCCAGCAGCTTCATTCCAACCTCCTACAATGAGCAGTTCTTC.

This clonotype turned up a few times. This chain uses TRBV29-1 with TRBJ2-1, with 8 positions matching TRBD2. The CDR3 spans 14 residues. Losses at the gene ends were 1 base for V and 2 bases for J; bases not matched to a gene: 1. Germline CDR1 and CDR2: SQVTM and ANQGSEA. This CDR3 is CSVEVAGTYNEQFF. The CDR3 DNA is TGCAGCGTTGAAGTAGCGGGGACCTACAATGAGCAGTTCTTC.

The CDR3 DNA follows: TGTGCCAGCAGCCAACGGATGGACCCAAGCTACGAGCAGTACTTC. This encodes CASSQRMDPSYEQYF. The rearrangement joins TRBV3-1 to TRBJ2-7, with no clear D. V was shortened by 2 bases and J by 3 bases, with 14 bases between the two germline ends. Germline loops: CDR1 LGHDT, CDR2 YNNKEL (reference sequence). The CDR3 has 15 residues.

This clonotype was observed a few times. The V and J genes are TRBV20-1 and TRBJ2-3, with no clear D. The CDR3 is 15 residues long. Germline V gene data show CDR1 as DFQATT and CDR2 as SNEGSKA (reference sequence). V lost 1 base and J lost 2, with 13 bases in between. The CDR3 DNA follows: TGCAGTGCTAGAGTTTTGGTGTTTACCACAGATACGCAGTATTTT. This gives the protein CSARVLVFTTDTQYF.

CDR3 DNA: TGTGCCAGCTCAGTCGGGACAGGGGATCCTTACGAGCAGTACTTC. It yields the protein CASSVGTGDPYEQYF. The V gene is TRBV18, the J gene TRBJ2-7, with 10 nucleotides matching TRBD1. V shed 5 bases, J shed 4 bases, and the junction held 8 bases outside the gene matches. Germline CDR1 reads KGHSH; CDR2 reads LQKENI. The CDR3 runs to 15 residues.

CDR3: CASTEGLPPEAFF. In DNA form, the CDR3 reads TGTGCCAGCACCGAGGGCCTACCCCCTGAAGCTTTCTTT. The rearrangement joins TRBV6-1 to TRBJ1-1; D remains ambiguous. From germline, CDR1 is MNHNS and CDR2 SASEGT. The V and J ends lost 7 bases and 6 bases respectively, with 15 bases between them. The CDR3 is made up of 13 amino acids.

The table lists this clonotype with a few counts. The CDR3: CASSSSEEKLFF. As DNA, the CDR3 is TGTGCCAGCAGTTCCTCGGAGGAAAAACTGTTTTTT. The chain is built from TRBV6-5 and TRBJ1-4; D is uncertain. The germline CDR1 and CDR2 sequences are MNHEY and SVGAGI. This CDR3 comprises 12 residues. The V end was cut by 4 bases, the J end by 8 bases, with 8 bases between.

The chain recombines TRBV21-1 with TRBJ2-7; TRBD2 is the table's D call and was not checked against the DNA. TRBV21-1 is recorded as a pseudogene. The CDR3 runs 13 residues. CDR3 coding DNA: TGTGCCAGCAGCGACCCCCCCGGAAACGAGCAGTACTTC. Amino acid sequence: CASSDPPGNEQYF.

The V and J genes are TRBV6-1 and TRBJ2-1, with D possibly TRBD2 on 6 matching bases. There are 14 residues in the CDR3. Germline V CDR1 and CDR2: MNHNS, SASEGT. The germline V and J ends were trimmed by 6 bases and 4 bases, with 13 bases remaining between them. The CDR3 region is CASSQRADYNEQFF. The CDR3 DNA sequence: TGTGCCAGCAGCCAGCGGGCCGATTACAATGAGCAGTTCTTC.

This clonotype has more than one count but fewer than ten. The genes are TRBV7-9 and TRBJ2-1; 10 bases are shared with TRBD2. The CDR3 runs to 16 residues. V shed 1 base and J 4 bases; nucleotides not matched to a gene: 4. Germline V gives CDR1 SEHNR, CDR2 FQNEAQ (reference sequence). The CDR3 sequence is CASSLESSGRYNEQFF. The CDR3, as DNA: TGTGCCAGCAGCTTAGAATCTAGCGGGAGATACAATGAGCAGTTCTTC.

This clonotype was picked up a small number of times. The CDR3 protein is CASRQLYEQYF. CDR3 sequence (DNA): TGTGCCAGCAGGCAGCTCTACGAGCAGTACTTC. The chain couples TRBV6-5 to TRBJ2-7, with D uncertain. The V end was cut by 6 bases, the J end by 3 bases, with 6 bases between. The CDR3 totals 11 residues. The V gene's germline CDR1 is MNHEY and CDR2 SVGAGI.

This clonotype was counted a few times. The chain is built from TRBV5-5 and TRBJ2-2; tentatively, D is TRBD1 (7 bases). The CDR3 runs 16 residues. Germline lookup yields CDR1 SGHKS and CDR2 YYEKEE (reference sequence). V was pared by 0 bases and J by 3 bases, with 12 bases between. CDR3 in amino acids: CASSLGGDRYTGELFF. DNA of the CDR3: TGTGCCAGCAGCTTGGGGGGGGACAGATACACCGGGGAGCTGTTTTTT.